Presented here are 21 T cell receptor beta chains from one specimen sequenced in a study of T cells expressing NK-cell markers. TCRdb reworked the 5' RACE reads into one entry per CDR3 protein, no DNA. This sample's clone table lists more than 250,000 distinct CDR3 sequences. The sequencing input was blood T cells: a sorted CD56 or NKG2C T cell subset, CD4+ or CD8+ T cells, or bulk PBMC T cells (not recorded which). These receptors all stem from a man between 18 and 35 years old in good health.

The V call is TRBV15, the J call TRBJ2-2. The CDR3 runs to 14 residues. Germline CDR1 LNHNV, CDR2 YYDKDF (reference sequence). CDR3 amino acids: CATSSNTPTGELFF.

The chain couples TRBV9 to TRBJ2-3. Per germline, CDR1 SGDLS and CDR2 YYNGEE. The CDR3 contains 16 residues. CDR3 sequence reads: CASSSTPHSSTDTQYF. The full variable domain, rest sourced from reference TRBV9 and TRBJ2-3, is DSGVTQTPKHLITATGQRVTLRCSPRSGDLSVYWYQQSLDQGLQFLIQYYNGEERAKGNILERFSAQQFPDLHSELNLSSLELGDSALYFCASSSTPHSSTDTQYFGPGTRLTVL.

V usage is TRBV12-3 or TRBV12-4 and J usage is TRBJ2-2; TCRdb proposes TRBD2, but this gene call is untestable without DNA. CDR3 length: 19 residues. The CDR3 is CASSLVILAGGPADGELFF.

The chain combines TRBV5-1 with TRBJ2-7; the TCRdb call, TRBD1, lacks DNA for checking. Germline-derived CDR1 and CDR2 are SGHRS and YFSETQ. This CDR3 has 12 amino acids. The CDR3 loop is CASSGTGGEQYF.

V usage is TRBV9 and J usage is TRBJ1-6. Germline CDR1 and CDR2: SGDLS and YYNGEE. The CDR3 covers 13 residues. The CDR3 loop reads CASSVAETSPLHF.

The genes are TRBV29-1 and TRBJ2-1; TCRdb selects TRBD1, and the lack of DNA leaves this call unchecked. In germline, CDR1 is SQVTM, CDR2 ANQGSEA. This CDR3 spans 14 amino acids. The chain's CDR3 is CSVHGQYTYNEQFF.

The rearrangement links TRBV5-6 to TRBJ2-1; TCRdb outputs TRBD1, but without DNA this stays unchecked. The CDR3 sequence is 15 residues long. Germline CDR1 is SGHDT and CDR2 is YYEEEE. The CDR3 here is CASSSGTGVGNEQFF.

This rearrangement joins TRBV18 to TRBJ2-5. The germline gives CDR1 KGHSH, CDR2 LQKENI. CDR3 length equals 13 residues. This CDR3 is CASSDRNQETQYF.

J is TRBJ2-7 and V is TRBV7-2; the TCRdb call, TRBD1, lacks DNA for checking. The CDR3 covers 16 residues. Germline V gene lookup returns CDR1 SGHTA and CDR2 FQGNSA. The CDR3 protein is CASSWTGTGPTYEQYF.

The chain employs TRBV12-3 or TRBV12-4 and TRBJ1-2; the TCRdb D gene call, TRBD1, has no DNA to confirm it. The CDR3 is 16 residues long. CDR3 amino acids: CASSFSMTGINLGYTF.

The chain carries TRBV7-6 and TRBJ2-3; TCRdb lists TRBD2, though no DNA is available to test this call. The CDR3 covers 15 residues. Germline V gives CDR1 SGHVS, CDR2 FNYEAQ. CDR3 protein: CASSLREGRTDTQYF.

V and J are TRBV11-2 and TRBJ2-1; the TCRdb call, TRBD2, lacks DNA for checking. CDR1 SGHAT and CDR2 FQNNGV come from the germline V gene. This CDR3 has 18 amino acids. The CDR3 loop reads CASSSGLAGGRSYNEQFF.

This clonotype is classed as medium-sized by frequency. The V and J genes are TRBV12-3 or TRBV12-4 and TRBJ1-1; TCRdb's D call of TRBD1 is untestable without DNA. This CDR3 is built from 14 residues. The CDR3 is CASNIRGRSTEAFF.

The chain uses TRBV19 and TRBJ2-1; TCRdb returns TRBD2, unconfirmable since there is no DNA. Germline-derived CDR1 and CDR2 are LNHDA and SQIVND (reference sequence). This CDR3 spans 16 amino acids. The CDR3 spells CASSLHTSGSRDEQFF.

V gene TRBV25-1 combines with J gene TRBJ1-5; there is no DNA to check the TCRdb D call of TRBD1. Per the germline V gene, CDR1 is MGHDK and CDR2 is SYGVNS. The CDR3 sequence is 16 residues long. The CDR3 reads CASSEYGGMGNQPQHF.

Here the CDR3 reads CSGALAGVGETQYF. This chain joins TRBV20-1 and TRBJ2-5; TCRdb designates TRBD2, a call that cannot be tested without DNA. Germline lookup yields CDR1 DFQATT and CDR2 SNEGSKA (reference sequence). This CDR3 comprises 14 residues.

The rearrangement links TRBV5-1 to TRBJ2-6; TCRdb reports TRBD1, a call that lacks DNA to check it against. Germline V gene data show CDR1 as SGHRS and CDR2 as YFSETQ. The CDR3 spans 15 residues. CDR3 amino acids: CASRQGFSGANVLTF.

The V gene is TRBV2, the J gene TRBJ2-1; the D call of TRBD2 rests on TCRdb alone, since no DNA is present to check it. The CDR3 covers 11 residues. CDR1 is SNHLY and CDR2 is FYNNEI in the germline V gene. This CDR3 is CASVEQGGQFF.

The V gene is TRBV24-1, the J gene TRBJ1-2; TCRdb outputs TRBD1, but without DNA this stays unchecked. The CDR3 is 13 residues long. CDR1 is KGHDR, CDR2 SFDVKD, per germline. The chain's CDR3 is CATSETGVYGYTF.

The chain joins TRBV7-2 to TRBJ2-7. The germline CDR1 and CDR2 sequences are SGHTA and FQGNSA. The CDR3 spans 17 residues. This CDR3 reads CASSSPEDGTGGYEQYF.

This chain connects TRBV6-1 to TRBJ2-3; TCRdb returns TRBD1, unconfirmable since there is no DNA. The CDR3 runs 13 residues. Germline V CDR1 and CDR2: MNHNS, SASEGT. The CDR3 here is CASSRTVTDTQYF.